The rows below give T cell receptor beta chains drawn from one sample of a study of shared clonotypes between healthy human individuals. The protocol was immunoSEQ multiplex PCR, while the TCRdb copy is restricted to in-frame clones and leaves out a portion. The repertoire includes under 600,000 clones, 95% to 98% of them detected once, and 0.3% sits in the top ten. The sample consisted of naive CD8+ T cells sorted from blood. The receptors were gathered from a man between 25 and 39 years old in good health. Each CDR3 is given with its conserved first and last residue. The D gene is left open where the match is weak. Rows may omit the clone size; those that give it use once, few, many or a size class.

TRBJ1-4 | - | - | TRBV30 | CAWSGGQNNEKLFF | TGTGCCTGGAGTGGTGGACAGAATAATGAAAAACTGTTTTTT
TRBJ2-3 | - | - | TRBV6-1 | CASSEARAGRSTDTQYF | TGTGCCAGCAGTGAAGCGCGGGCGGGGAGGAGCACAGATACGCAGTATTTT
TRBJ2-7 | - | once | TRBV28 | CASSLFSYEQYF | TGTGCCAGCAGTCTATTCTCCTACGAGCAGTACTTC
TRBJ2-7 | - | - | TRBV13 | CASSFSASAYEQYF | TGTGCCAGCAGCTTTAGCGCGTCAGCCTACGAGCAGTACTTC
TRBJ2-1 | TRBD1 | - | TRBV19 | CASTTTPTGYNEQFF | TGTGCCAGTACCACAACCCCGACAGGGTACAATGAGCAGTTCTTC
TRBJ2-5 | - | - | TRBV6-1 | CASSEVGWGEETQYF | TGTGCCAGCAGTGAAGTAGGATGGGGAGAGGAGACCCAGTACTTC
TRBJ2-1 | - | - | TRBV7-2 | CASSPFGSGDYNEQFF | TGTGCCAGCAGCCCGTTCGGGAGTGGGGATTACAATGAGCAGTTCTTC
TRBJ2-3 | - | - | TRBV19 | CASSMEATTDTQYF | TGTGCCAGTAGTATGGAGGCGACCACAGATACGCAGTATTTT
TRBJ2-7 | - | - | TRBV18 | CASSADISYEQYF | TGTGCCAGCTCAGCGGACATCTCCTACGAGCAGTACTTC
TRBJ1-2 | TRBD1 | - | TRBV7-9 | CASSPTGVEYGYTF | TGTGCCAGCAGCCCGACAGGGGTCGAGTATGGCTACACCTTC
TRBJ2-2 | - | - | TRBV25-1 | CASSDRSGTGELFF | TGTGCCAGCAGTGACAGGTCTGGGACCGGGGAGCTGTTTTTT
TRBJ2-6 | TRBD1 | - | TRBV29-1 | CSVGDRGPAGANVLTF | TGCAGCGTTGGAGACAGGGGGCCTGCTGGGGCCAACGTCCTGACTTTC
TRBJ2-1 | TRBD1 | few | TRBV28 | CASSLGQGGIDSYNEQFF | TGTGCCAGCAGTTTGGGACAGGGGGGTATAGATAGCTACAATGAGCAGTTCTTC
TRBJ2-5 | - | - | TRBV11-2 | CASSLVPVGTPQTQYF | TGTGCCAGCAGCTTAGTTCCGGTAGGGACCCCACAGACCCAGTACTTC
TRBJ1-3 | - | - | TRBV11-2 | CASSGQDSFSGNTIYF | TGTGCCAGCAGCGGGCAAGACAGCTTTTCTGGAAACACCATATATTTT
TRBJ2-1 | TRBD2 | - | TRBV5-6 | CASSLGLAAYNEQFF | TGTGCCAGCAGCTTGGGCCTAGCGGCCTACAATGAGCAGTTCTTC
TRBJ2-2 | - | - | TRBV29-1 | CGSEGGPNTGELFF | TGCGGCTCGGAGGGGGGCCCGAACACCGGGGAGCTGTTTTTT
TRBJ2-3 | - | - | TRBV27 | CASGEVTDTQYF | TGTGCCAGCGGTGAGGTCACAGATACGCAGTATTTT
TRBJ1-5 | - | - | TRBV15 | CATSRARGALQPQHF | TGTGCCACCAGCAGAGCTCGGGGGGCTCTTCAGCCCCAGCATTTT
TRBJ2-5 | - | - | TRBV10-2 | CANEEGTQYF | TGCGCCAACGAGGAAGGGACCCAGTACTTC
TRBJ2-7 | - | - | TRBV7-9 | CASSFHRDGNYEQYF | TGTGCCAGCAGCTTCCATCGGGACGGGAACTACGAGCAGTACTTC
TRBJ2-1 | TRBD2 | - | TRBV4-1 | CASSLRLAADAYNEQFF | TGCGCCAGCAGCTTACGTCTAGCGGCAGACGCCTACAATGAGCAGTTCTTC